The next 6 T cell receptor beta chains were all read from a single sample in a study of CD8 T cells in ankylosing spondylitis. TCRdb processed the 5' RACE reads anew with MiXCR; each CDR3 protein has one entry. Of about 240,000 distinct CDR3 sequences listed, around 7.8% are singletons. The sample consisted of blood, either unsorted or a sorted T cell fraction (not recorded which). These receptors all come from a male donor with ankylosing spondylitis or in good health (not recorded which).

The table lists this clonotype with a few counts. The gene calls are TRBV12-3 or TRBV12-4 and TRBJ2-7, with 8 bases matching TRBD2. The CDR3 is made up of 14 amino acids. V was clipped by 7 bases and J by 4 bases; unmatched bases: 9. The CDR3 is CASTLTSAQYEQYF. CDR3 DNA sequence: TGTGCCAGCACCCTGACTAGCGCCCAATACGAGCAGTACTTC.

This clonotype was detected ten times or more. The chain couples TRBV6-5 to TRBJ2-5; 9 nucleotides match TRBD1. With V trimmed by 5 bases and J by 7 bases, 14 bases remained unmatched. This CDR3 spans 16 amino acids. CDR1 MNHEY and CDR2 SVGAGI come from the germline V gene. This chain's CDR3 is CASSNGGQGLFGTQYF. Here the CDR3 DNA reads TGTGCCAGCAGTAACGGGGGACAGGGACTTTTCGGGACCCAGTACTTC.

This clonotype was recorded many times. The genes are TRBV4-3 and TRBJ1-2, with 8 bases aligning to TRBD1. CDR1 and CDR2 (germline): LGHNA, YSLEER. The CDR3 is 16 amino acids. V was clipped by 0 bases and J by 3 bases; unmatched bases: 6. The CDR3 sequence is CASSQDSPGGYYGYTF. CDR3 in DNA: TGCGCCAGCAGCCAAGATTCGCCAGGGGGCTACTATGGCTACACCTTC.

This chain links TRBV5-1 with TRBJ2-1; 15 nucleotides agree with TRBD2. Trimming cost V 5 bases and J 2 bases; bases outside gene matches: 17. This CDR3 comprises 21 residues. In germline, CDR1 is SGHRS, CDR2 YFSETQ. The CDR3 DNA reads TGCGCCAGCAGGCCTAAGTTAGCGGGACTAGCGGGAGGAGGGGCCTACAATGAGCAGTTCTTC. Translating it yields CASRPKLAGLAGGGAYNEQFF.

This clonotype appeared many times. The CDR3 loop reads CASSLQGVEMNTEAFF. In nucleotides, the CDR3 is TGCGCCAGCAGCCTACAGGGGGTCGAGATGAACACTGAAGCTTTCTTT. The genes are TRBV5-1 and TRBJ1-1, with TRBD1 matching 8 bases. Germline CDR1 SGHRS, CDR2 YFSETQ. This CDR3 is 16 amino acids long. The V segment lost 4 bases and the J segment 0 bases; nucleotides outside the gene matches: 8.

This clonotype was seen ten or more times. The chain links TRBV6-5 to TRBJ1-2; D perhaps matches TRBD1 (6 bases). V lost 2 bases, J lost 6 bases, and 13 bases lay in between. Germline CDR1 and CDR2: MNHEY and SVGAGI. The CDR3 totals 14 residues. The CDR3 DNA reads TGTGCCAGCAGTTACGCCGACAGGCCGGATGGCTACACCTTC. Translation gives CASSYADRPDGYTF.